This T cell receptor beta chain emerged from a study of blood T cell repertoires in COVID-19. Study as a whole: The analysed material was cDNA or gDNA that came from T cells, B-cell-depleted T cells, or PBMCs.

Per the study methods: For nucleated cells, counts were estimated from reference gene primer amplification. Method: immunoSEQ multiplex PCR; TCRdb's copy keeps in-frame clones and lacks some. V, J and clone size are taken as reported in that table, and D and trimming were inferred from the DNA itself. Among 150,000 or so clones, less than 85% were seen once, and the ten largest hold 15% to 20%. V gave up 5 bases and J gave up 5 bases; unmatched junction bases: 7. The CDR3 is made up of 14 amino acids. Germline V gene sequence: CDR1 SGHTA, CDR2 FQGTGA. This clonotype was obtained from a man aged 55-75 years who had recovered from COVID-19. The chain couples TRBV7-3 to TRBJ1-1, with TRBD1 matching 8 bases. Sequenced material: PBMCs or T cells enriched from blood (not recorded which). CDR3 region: CASSLQGGRTEAFF. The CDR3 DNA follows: TGTGCCAGCAGCCTACAGGGGGGAAGAACTGAAGCTTTCTTT.